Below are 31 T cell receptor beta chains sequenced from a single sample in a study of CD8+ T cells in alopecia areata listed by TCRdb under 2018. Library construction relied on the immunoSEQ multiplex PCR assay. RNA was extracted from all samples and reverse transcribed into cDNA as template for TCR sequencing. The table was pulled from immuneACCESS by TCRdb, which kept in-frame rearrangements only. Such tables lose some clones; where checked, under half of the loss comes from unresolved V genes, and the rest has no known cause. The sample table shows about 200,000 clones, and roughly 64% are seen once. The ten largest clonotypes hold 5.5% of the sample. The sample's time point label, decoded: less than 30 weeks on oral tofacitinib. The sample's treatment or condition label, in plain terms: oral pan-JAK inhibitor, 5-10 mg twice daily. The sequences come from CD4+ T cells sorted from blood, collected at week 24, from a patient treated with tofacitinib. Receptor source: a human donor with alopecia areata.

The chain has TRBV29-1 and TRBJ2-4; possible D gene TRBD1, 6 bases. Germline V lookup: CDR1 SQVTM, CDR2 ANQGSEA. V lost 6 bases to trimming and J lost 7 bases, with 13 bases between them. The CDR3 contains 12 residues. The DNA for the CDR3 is TGCAGCGTGGGGACACTTGGCAACATTCAGTACTTC. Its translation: CSVGTLGNIQYF.

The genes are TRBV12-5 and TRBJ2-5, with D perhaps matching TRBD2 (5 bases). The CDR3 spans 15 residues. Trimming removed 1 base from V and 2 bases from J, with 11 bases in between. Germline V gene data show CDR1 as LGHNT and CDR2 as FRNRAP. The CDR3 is CASGLGTDFQETQYF. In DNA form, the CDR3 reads TGTGCTAGTGGTTTGGGGACTGACTTTCAAGAGACCCAGTACTTC.

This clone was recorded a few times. CDR3 sequence: CASSLGWVGQRETQYF. The CDR3 nucleotides read TGCGCCAGCAGCTTGGGGTGGGTCGGACAGAGAGAGACCCAGTACTTC. V is TRBV5-1 and J is TRBJ2-5; perhaps TRBD1 as D (6 bases). From germline, CDR1 is SGHRS and CDR2 YFSETQ. The CDR3 runs 16 residues. Trimming pared 0 bases from V and 4 bases from J, leaving 16 bases between.

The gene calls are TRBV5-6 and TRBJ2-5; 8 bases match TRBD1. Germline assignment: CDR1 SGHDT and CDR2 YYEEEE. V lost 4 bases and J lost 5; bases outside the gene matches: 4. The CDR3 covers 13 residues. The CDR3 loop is CASSLRGRETQYF. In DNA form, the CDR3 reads TGTGCCAGCAGCCTCAGGGGGCGGGAGACCCAGTACTTC.

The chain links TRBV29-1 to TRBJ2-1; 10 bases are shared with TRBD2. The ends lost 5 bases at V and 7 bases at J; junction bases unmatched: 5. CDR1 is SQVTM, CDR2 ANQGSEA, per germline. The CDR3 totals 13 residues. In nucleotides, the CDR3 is TGCAGCGTTCCGGGACTAGCGTTAAATGAGCAGTTCTTC. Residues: CSVPGLALNEQFF.

The CDR3 coding sequence is TGTGCCAGCAGCTTAGCGCGAGGGACAGGGGGCTACGAGCAGTACTTC. The encoded protein is CASSLARGTGGYEQYF. This rearrangement joins TRBV7-2 to TRBJ2-7; 11 positions agree with TRBD1. With V trimmed by 0 bases and J by 3 bases, 4 bases remained unmatched. The CDR3 covers 16 residues. Germline-derived CDR1 and CDR2 are SGHTA and FQGNSA.

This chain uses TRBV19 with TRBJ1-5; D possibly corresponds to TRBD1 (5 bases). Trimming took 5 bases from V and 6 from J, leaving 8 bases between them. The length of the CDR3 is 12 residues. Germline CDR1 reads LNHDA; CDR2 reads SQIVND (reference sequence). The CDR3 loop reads CASSWTFQPQHF. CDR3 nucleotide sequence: TGTGCCAGTAGTTGGACATTTCAGCCCCAGCATTTT.

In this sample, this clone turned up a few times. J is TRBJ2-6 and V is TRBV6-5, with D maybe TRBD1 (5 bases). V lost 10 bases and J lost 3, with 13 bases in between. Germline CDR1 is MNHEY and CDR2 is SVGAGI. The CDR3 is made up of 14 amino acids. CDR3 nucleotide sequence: TGTGCCACCGCAGGGTCGGTTGGGGCCAACGTCCTGACTTTC. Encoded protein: CATAGSVGANVLTF.

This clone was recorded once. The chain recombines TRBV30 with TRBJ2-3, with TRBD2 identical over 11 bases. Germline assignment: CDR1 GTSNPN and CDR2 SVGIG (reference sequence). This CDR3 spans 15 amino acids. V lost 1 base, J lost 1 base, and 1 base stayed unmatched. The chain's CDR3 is CAWSASGGRTDTQYF. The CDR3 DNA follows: TGTGCCTGGAGTGCTAGCGGGGGGCGCACAGATACGCAGTATTTT.

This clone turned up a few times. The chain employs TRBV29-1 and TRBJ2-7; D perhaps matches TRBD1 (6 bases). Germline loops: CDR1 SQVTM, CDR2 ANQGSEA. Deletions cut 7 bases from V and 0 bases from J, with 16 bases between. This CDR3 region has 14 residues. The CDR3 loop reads CSAKGQPFSYEQYF. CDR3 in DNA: TGCAGCGCTAAAGGACAGCCTTTCTCCTACGAGCAGTACTTC.

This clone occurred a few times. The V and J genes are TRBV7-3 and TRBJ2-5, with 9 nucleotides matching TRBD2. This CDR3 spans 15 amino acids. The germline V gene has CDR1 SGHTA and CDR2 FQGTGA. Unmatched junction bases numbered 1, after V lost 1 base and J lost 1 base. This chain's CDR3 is CASSLSGGAQETQYF. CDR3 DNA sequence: TGTGCCAGCAGCTTAAGCGGGGGGGCCCAAGAGACCCAGTACTTC.

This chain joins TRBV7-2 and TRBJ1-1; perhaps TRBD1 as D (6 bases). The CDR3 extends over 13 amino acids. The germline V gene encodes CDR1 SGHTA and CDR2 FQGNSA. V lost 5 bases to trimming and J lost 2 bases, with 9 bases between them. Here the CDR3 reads CASSPGTNTEAFF. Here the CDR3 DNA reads TGTGCCAGCAGCCCGGGGACAAACACTGAAGCTTTCTTT.

This chain's CDR3 is CATSGQMNTEAFF. CDR3 DNA: TGTGCCACCTCGGGGCAGATGAACACTGAAGCTTTCTTT. The chain joins TRBV7-2 to TRBJ1-1; perhaps TRBD1 as D (5 bases). V was shortened by 10 bases and J by 0 bases, with 12 bases between the two germline ends. The CDR3 has 13 residues. Germline lookup yields CDR1 SGHTA and CDR2 FQGNSA.

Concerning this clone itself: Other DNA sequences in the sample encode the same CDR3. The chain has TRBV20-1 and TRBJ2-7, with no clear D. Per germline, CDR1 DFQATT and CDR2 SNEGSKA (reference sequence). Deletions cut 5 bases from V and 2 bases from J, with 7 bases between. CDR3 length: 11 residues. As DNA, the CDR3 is TGCAGTGCTTCCCGAACCTACGAGCAGTACTTC. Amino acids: CSASRTYEQYF.

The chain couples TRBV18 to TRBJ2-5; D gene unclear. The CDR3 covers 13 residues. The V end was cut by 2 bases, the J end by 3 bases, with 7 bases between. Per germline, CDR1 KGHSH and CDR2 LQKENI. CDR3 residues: CASSPSAEETQYF. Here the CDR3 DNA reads TGTGCCAGCTCACCATCGGCCGAAGAGACCCAGTACTTC.

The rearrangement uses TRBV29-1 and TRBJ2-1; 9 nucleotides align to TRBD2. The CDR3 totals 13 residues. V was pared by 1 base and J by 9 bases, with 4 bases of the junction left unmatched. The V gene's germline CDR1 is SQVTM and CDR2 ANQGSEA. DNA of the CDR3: TGCAGCGTTGAAGGAGCGGGAGGAGCTGAGCAGTTCTTC. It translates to CSVEGAGGAEQFF.

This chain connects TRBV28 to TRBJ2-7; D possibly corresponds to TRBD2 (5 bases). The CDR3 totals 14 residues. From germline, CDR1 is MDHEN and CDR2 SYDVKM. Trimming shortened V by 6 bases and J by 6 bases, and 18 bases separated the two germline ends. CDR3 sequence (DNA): TGTGCCAGCAGCCCTGGTGATCGGACTTCCGAGCAGTACTTC. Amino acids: CASSPGDRTSEQYF. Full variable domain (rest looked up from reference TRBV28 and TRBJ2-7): DVKVTQSSRYLVKRTGEKVFLECVQDMDHENMFWYRQDPGLGLRLIYFSYDVKMKEKGDIPEGYSVSREKKERFSLILESASTNQTSMYLCASSPGDRTSEQYFGPGTRLTVT.

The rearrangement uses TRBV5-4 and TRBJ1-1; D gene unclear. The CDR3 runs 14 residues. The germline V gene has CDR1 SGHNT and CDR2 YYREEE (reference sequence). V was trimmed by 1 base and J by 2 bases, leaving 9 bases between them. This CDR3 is CASSLSWDNTEAFF. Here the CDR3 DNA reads TGTGCCAGCAGCTTGTCGTGGGATAACACTGAAGCTTTCTTT.

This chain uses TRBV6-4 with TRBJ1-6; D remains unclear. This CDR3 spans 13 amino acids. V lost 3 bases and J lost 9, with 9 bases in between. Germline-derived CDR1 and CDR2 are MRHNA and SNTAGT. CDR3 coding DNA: TGTGCCAGCAGTGAAGGTGACGGTTCACCCCTCCACTTT. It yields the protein CASSEGDGSPLHF.

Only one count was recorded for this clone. The DNA of the CDR3 is TGTGCCAGCAGTTTAGGACGGAGCTCCTACGAGCAGTACTTC. It specifies CASSLGRSSYEQYF. V usage is TRBV27 and J usage is TRBJ2-7; D remains ambiguous. V dropped 2 bases and J dropped 0 bases, with 8 bases sitting between them. Germline V gene data show CDR1 as MNHEY and CDR2 as SMNVEV (reference sequence). The CDR3 sequence is 14 residues long.

The CDR3 nucleotides read TGTGCCAGCAGCCAAGCTCTAGTTATGGAGACCCAGTACTTC. Protein product: CASSQALVMETQYF. The V and J genes are TRBV14 and TRBJ2-5; D unresolved. Germline values: CDR1 SGHDN, CDR2 FVKESK. V was clipped by 1 base and J by 5 bases, with 11 bases between them. The length of the CDR3 is 14 residues.

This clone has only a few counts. The CDR3 DNA follows: TGTGCCAGCAGTCGTGGGGGGTCGGACGAGCAGTACTTC. It specifies CASSRGGSDEQYF. The gene calls are TRBV7-9 and TRBJ2-7; D perhaps matches TRBD2 (6 bases). Germline CDR1 reads SEHNR; CDR2 reads FQNEAQ (reference sequence). The CDR3 is made up of 13 amino acids. With 6 bases removed from V and 5 bases from J, the gap between germline ends came to 14 bases.

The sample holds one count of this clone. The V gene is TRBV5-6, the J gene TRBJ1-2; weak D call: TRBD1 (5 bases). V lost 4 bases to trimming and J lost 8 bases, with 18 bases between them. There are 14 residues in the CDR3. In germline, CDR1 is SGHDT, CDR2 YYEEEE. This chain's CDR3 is CASSNRLWAGGYTF. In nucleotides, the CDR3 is TGTGCCAGCAGCAACCGACTCTGGGCAGGGGGCTACACCTTC.

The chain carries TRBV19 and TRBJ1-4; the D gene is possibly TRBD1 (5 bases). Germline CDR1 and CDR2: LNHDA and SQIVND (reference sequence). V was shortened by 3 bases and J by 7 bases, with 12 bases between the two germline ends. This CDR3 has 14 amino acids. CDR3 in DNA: TGTGCCAGTAGTATCGGGACGGCAGGTGAAAAACTGTTTTTT. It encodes CASSIGTAGEKLFF.

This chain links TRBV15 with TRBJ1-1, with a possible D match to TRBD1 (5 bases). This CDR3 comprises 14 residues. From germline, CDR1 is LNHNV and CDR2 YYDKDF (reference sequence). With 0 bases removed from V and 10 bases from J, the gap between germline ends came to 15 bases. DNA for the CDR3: TGTGCCACCAGCAGAGATTCGGGCAGGAGGGGAGCTTTCTTT. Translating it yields CATSRDSGRRGAFF.

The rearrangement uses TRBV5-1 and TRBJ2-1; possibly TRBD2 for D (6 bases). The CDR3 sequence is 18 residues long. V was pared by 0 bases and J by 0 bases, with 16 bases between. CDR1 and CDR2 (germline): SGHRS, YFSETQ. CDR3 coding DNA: TGCGCCAGCAGCTTGGTTGGGATCCGAGCGGGCTCCTACAATGAGCAGTTCTTC. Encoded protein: CASSLVGIRAGSYNEQFF.

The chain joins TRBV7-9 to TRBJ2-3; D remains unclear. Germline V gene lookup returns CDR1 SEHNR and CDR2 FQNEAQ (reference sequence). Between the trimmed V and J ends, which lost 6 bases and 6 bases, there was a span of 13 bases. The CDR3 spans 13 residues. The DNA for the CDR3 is TGTGCCAGCAGGGATGACTGGGCGGATACGCAGTATTTT. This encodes CASRDDWADTQYF.

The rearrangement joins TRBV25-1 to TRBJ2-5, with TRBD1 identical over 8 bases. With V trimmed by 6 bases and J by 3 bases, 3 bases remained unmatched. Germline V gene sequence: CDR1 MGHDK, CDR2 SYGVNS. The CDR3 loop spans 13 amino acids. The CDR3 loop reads CASRMTGEETQYF. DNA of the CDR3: TGTGCCAGCAGAATGACAGGGGAAGAGACCCAGTACTTC. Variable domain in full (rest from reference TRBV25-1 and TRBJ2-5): EADIYQTPRYLVIGTGKKITLECSQTMGHDKMYWYQQDPGMELHLIHYSYGVNSTEKGDLSSESTVSRIRTEHFPLTLESARPSHTSQYLCASRMTGEETQYFGPGTRLLVL.

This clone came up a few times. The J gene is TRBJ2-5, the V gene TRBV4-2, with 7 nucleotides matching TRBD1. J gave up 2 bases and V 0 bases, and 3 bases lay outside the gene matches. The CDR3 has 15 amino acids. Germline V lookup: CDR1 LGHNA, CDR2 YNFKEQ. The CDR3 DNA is TGTGCCAGCAGCCAAGACCCGGGACAGCAAGAGACCCAGTACTTC. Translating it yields CASSQDPGQQETQYF.

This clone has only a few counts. The CDR3 DNA reads TGTGCCAGCAGCCCCCACCGGAGGGAGACTGAAGCTTTCTTT. This codes for CASSPHRRETEAFF. This chain uses TRBV7-9 with TRBJ1-1; D gene unclear. V shed 5 bases and J shed 5 bases, with 15 bases lying between them. CDR1 and CDR2 (germline): SEHNR, FQNEAQ (reference sequence). The CDR3 consists of 14 residues.

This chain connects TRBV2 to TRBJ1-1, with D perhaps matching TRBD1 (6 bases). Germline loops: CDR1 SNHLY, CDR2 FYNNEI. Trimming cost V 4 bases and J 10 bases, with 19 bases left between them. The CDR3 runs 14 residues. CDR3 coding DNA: TGTGCCAGCAGTGGTGGGACACAAGAGTTACGAGCTTTCTTT. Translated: CASSGGTQELRAFF.